Each of the 23 T cell receptor beta chains below was sequenced from the same sample in a study of glioma-infiltrating T cells after dendritic cell vaccination. Time point denoted: after dendritic cell vaccination, including at tumor progression/relapse. Here immunoSEQ multiplex PCR was the method, and the copy in TCRdb shows in-frame clones only, minus some. The sample lists roughly 60,000 clones, roughly 86% seen once, with roughly 12% in the top ten. Sequences were derived from blood, sampled after dendritic cell vaccination. These receptors were obtained from a human donor with glioblastoma.

This clone was picked up one time. The V gene is TRBV11-2, the J gene TRBJ2-3; 7 positions match TRBD1. The CDR3 runs to 17 residues. V shed 3 bases, J shed 0 bases, and the junction held 9 bases outside the gene matches. Looked up from germline, CDR1 is SGHAT and CDR2 is FQNNGV. This CDR3 is CASSFRGTAGSTDTQYF. Written as DNA, the CDR3 is TGTGCCAGCAGCTTCCGAGGGACAGCCGGCAGCACAGATACGCAGTATTTT.

The chain is built from TRBV11-2 and TRBJ2-5; unclear D gene. The germline CDR1 and CDR2 sequences are SGHAT and FQNNGV. The length of the CDR3 is 13 residues. Deletions cut 5 bases from V and 2 bases from J, with 9 bases between. CDR3 in amino acids: CASSRGRQETQYF. The CDR3 bases are TGTGCCAGCAGCCGCGGCAGACAAGAGACCCAGTACTTC.

CDR3 sequence: CATSRDRGVMNTEAFF. In DNA form, the CDR3 reads TGTGCCACCAGCAGAGATCGGGGGGTCATGAACACTGAAGCTTTCTTT. The rearrangement links TRBV15 to TRBJ1-1; D is perhaps TRBD1 (5 bases). The germline CDR1 and CDR2 sequences are LNHNV and YYDKDF (reference sequence). V lost 0 bases and J lost 0, with 11 bases in between. This CDR3 has 16 amino acids.

The chain couples TRBV7-2 to TRBJ1-2; 11 nucleotides agree with TRBD1. This CDR3 comprises 15 residues. The germline CDR1 and CDR2 sequences are SGHTA and FQGNSA. The ends lost 5 bases at V and 8 bases at J; junction bases unmatched: 10. CDR3 DNA: TGTGCCAGCAGCCCTTTAGGACAGGGGGCGGGGGGCTACACCTTC. This sequence encodes CASSPLGQGAGGYTF.

The genes are TRBV6-1 and TRBJ1-2; 9 bases are a match to TRBD1. The V segment lost 4 bases and the J segment 4 bases; nucleotides outside the gene matches: 10. The germline CDR1 and CDR2 sequences are MNHNS and SASEGT. The length of the CDR3 is 16 residues. CDR3 nucleotides: TGTGCCAGCAGTGGGGTAAGGACAGGGGAGACCTATGGCTACACCTTC. Its translation is CASSGVRTGETYGYTF.

This chain connects TRBV9 to TRBJ1-2; 8 bases align to TRBD1. V shed 0 bases, J shed 0 bases, and the junction held 13 bases outside the gene matches. The germline CDR1 and CDR2 sequences are SGDLS and YYNGEE. This CDR3 is 19 amino acids long. CDR3 in amino acids: CASSVAAGWDRPPNYGYTF. The CDR3 nucleotides are TGTGCCAGCAGCGTAGCTGCAGGTTGGGACAGGCCCCCTAACTATGGCTACACCTTC.

The chain employs TRBV27 and TRBJ2-3, with 10 bases lining up with TRBD2. J gave up 0 bases and V 4 bases, and 4 bases lay outside the gene matches. The CDR3 length is 16 residues. CDR1 MNHEY and CDR2 SMNVEV come from the germline V gene (reference sequence). The CDR3 DNA reads TGTGCCAGCAGTTCCAATAGCGGGAGGAGCACAGATACGCAGTATTTT. It codes for CASSSNSGRSTDTQYF.

This clone appeared a single time. V and J are TRBV18 and TRBJ2-3, with TRBD2 matching 11 bases. The V gene end was trimmed by 3 bases and the J gene end by 3 bases; junction bases not matched to a gene: 5. Germline loops: CDR1 KGHSH, CDR2 LQKENI. The CDR3 runs to 16 residues. The CDR3 loop reads CASSPVAGGLTDTQYF. In nucleotides, the CDR3 is TGTGCCAGCTCACCTGTAGCGGGGGGGTTAACAGATACGCAGTATTTT.

DNA for the CDR3: TGTGCCAGCAGCTTATTCCGGGATTCACCCCTCCACTTT. Its protein is CASSLFRDSPLHF. The rearrangement joins TRBV11-3 to TRBJ1-6; D ambiguous. Germline assignment: CDR1 SGHNT and CDR2 YENEEA. Deletions cut 2 bases from V and 8 bases from J, with 7 bases between. The CDR3 is 13 residues long.

This chain joins TRBV25-1 and TRBJ1-3; D is possibly TRBD1 (6 bases). Germline CDR1 reads MGHDK; CDR2 reads SYGVNS. Trimming took off 6 bases at V and 2 bases at J, with 17 bases between the two ends. CDR3 length equals 16 residues. CDR3 sequence: CASRSSGAWAGNTIYF. CDR3 nucleotide sequence: TGTGCCAGCAGAAGTTCAGGGGCCTGGGCTGGAAACACCATATATTTT. The complete variable domain, with remaining parts taken from reference TRBV25-1 and TRBJ1-3, reads EADIYQTPRYLVIGTGKKITLECSQTMGHDKMYWYQQDPGMELHLIHYSYGVNSTEKGDLSSESTVSRIRTEHFPLTLESARPSHTSQYLCASRSSGAWAGNTIYFGEGSWLTVV.

This chain uses TRBV30 with TRBJ2-7; weak D call: TRBD1 (6 bases). The germline gives CDR1 GTSNPN, CDR2 SVGIG (reference sequence). The V end lost 1 base, the J end lost 6 bases, and 10 bases lay between the germline ends. The CDR3 is 12 amino acids. The CDR3 is CAWSDRASEQYF. CDR3 nucleotides: TGTGCCTGGAGTGACAGGGCTAGCGAGCAGTACTTC.

This clone came up once. The gene calls are TRBV11-2 and TRBJ2-7, with 13 nucleotides matching TRBD2. V shed 5 bases and J 1 base; nucleotides not matched to a gene: 8. CDR1 and CDR2 from the germline V gene are SGHAT and FQNNGV. This CDR3 contains 17 residues. DNA for the CDR3: TGTGCCAGCAGCCTTAGGACTAGCGGGGGCCGATCCTACGAGCAGTACTTC. This sequence encodes CASSLRTSGGRSYEQYF.

Concerning this clone itself: At the DNA level, this CDR3 is encoded by other sequences in the same sample as well. This sequence joins TRBV9 and TRBJ1-2; D not certain. CDR3 length: 14 residues. The germline gives CDR1 SGDLS, CDR2 YYNGEE. Trimming took 2 bases from V and 2 from J, leaving 10 bases between them. CDR3 DNA: TGTGCCAGCAGCGTTGCCACTGCGAACTATGGCTACACCTTC. This gives the protein CASSVATANYGYTF. The variable domain in full, completed from reference TRBV9 and TRBJ1-2, reads DSGVTQTPKHLITATGQRVTLRCSPRSGDLSVYWYQQSLDQGLQFLIQYYNGEERAKGNILERFSAQQFPDLHSELNLSSLELGDSALYFCASSVATANYGYTFGSGTRLTVV.

The chain uses TRBV14 and TRBJ1-2; no firm D call. This CDR3 has 13 amino acids. Germline V gene lookup returns CDR1 SGHDN and CDR2 FVKESK. V lost 5 bases, J lost 4 bases, and 11 bases lay in between. CDR3 bases: TGTGCCAGCAGCTCACTCCCCCGCTATGGCTACACCTTC. It codes for CASSSLPRYGYTF.

The V call is TRBV7-2, the J call TRBJ1-3, with D unclear. Trimming left V 5 bases short and J 4 bases short, with 12 bases between. Germline CDR1 reads SGHTA; CDR2 reads FQGNSA. This CDR3 region has 14 residues. The CDR3 region is CASSLGEKGNTIYF. In DNA, the CDR3 is TGTGCCAGCAGCCTCGGGGAGAAAGGAAACACCATATATTTT.

This rearrangement joins TRBV4-3 to TRBJ2-5; possibly TRBD1 for D (5 bases). The CDR3 consists of 14 residues. The V gene lost 0 bases and the J gene lost 1 base, with 6 bases spanning the gap. Germline loops: CDR1 LGHNA, CDR2 YSLEER. The CDR3: CASSQEDSQETQYF. As DNA, the CDR3 is TGCGCCAGCAGCCAAGAAGACAGCCAAGAGACCCAGTACTTC.

The chain is built from TRBV29-1 and TRBJ1-1, with 7 bases lining up with TRBD1. Germline V CDR1 and CDR2: SQVTM, ANQGSEA. This CDR3 has 14 residues. V was pared by 5 bases and J by 4 bases, with 10 bases of the junction left unmatched. CDR3 sequence reads: CSVSQGGLGTEAFF. The CDR3 nucleotides are TGCAGCGTTTCACAAGGGGGCCTGGGCACTGAAGCTTTCTTT. The entire variable domain, with the rest obtained from reference TRBV29-1 and TRBJ1-1, is as follows: SAVISQKPSRDICQRGTSLTIQCQVDSQVTMMFWYRQQPGQSLTLIATANQGSEATYESGFVIDKFPISRPNLTFSTLTVSNMSPEDSSIYLCSVSQGGLGTEAFFGQGTRLTVV.

Only a few counts were recorded for this clone. The genes are TRBV5-1 and TRBJ2-1; the match to TRBD2 covers 7 bases. CDR1 and CDR2 from the germline V gene are SGHRS and YFSETQ. The V gene end was trimmed by 0 bases and the J gene end by 8 bases; junction bases not matched to a gene: 11. This CDR3 spans 16 amino acids. The CDR3 DNA reads TGCGCCAGCAGCTTGGTCGGGGGAGGGCCTCCGGATGAGCAGTTCTTC. Translated: CASSLVGGGPPDEQFF.

The rearrangement joins TRBV18 to TRBJ2-4; D is undetermined. Per the germline V gene, CDR1 is KGHSH and CDR2 is LQKENI. This CDR3 is built from 15 residues. Trimming removed 0 bases from V and 0 bases from J, with 6 bases in between. The CDR3 sequence is CASSPPSVAKNIQYF. In DNA form, the CDR3 reads TGTGCCAGCTCACCACCATCGGTAGCCAAAAACATTCAGTACTTC.

The chain carries TRBV5-1 and TRBJ1-6, with TRBD1 matching 9 bases. The V segment lost 4 bases and the J segment 6 bases; nucleotides outside the gene matches: 5. The CDR3 is made up of 15 amino acids. Germline CDR1 SGHRS, CDR2 YFSETQ. CDR3 DNA sequence: TGCGCCAGCAGCCAAGACAGGGGGTCTAATTCACCCCTCCACTTT. The encoded protein is CASSQDRGSNSPLHF.

This chain links TRBV19 with TRBJ2-3; D perhaps matches TRBD2 (6 bases). Trimming shortened V by 6 bases and J by 8 bases, and 18 bases separated the two germline ends. The V gene's germline CDR1 is LNHDA and CDR2 SQIVND (reference sequence). The CDR3 totals 14 residues. Written as DNA, the CDR3 is TGTGCCAGTAGGGACGGAGGGGCCCAGGGTACGCAGTATTTT. Translation: CASRDGGAQGTQYF.

This sequence joins TRBV6-1 and TRBJ1-1; 10 bases are shared with TRBD1. J was trimmed by 7 bases and V by 5 bases; bases with no gene match: 7. Germline CDR1 MNHNS, CDR2 SASEGT. The CDR3 contains 14 residues. The CDR3 sequence is CASSPRQGAGEAFF. The CDR3 region has the DNA TGTGCCAGCAGTCCCCGACAGGGGGCCGGTGAAGCTTTCTTT.

J is TRBJ2-1 and V is TRBV30; tentative D call: TRBD1 (5 bases). This CDR3 has 13 amino acids. The V gene lost 2 bases and the J gene lost 6 bases, with 11 bases spanning the gap. The germline V gene encodes CDR1 GTSNPN and CDR2 SVGIG (reference sequence). CDR3 in amino acids: CAWSQGIVNEQFF. CDR3 sequence (DNA): TGTGCCTGGAGTCAGGGAATTGTCAATGAGCAGTTCTTC.